This T cell receptor beta chain comes out of a study of Graves' ophthalmopathy and Graves' hyperthyroidism. Study-level background: Samples of peripheral blood were obtained at initial diagnosis, prior to treatment of any kind. Study results and caveats: Blood also contained most of the expanded thyroid clonotypes above 0.001 frequency. Discriminating ophthalmopathy from stable hyperthyroidism, a 13-signature model attained a sensitivity of 85% to 90% and a specificity of around 81%.

TCR beta CDR3 amplification used RNA transcripts. In the first round, RT-PCR was carried out with HTBI primers, and a multiplex PCR formed the second round. TCRdb used MiXCR to reprocess the multiplex PCR reads, holding one entry per CDR3 protein. Here the sample spans hundreds of thousands of distinct CDR3 sequences, around a fifth being singletons. Lactation, pregnancy, uncontrolled infections and other autoimmune diseases were all grounds for excluding patients. This clonotype was detected only once. No antigen is known for it. Sequencing input: peripheral blood. The origin of this receptor is a woman aged 18-29 years with stable Graves' hyperthyroidism.

DNA of the CDR3: TGTGCCAGCAGTGAAGGGTCGGCAGGGTCCTACGAGCAGTACTTC. This codes for CASSEGSAGSYEQYF. The chain recombines TRBV6-1 with TRBJ2-7; possible D gene TRBD1, 5 bases. There are 15 residues in the CDR3. The germline V gene encodes CDR1 MNHNS and CDR2 SASEGT. V lost 1 base to trimming and J lost 1 base, with 11 bases between them.